This TCR beta chain originates from a study of CD8 T cells in Susac syndrome. RNA amounts of roughly 0.45 to 1 ug underwent reverse transcription with random hexamers. Using its own MiXCR run on the immunoSEQ multiplex PCR reads, TCRdb lists one record per CDR3 protein. The sample has 85,000 to 130,000 distinct CDR3 sequences, approximately 95% seen once; the top ten hold roughly 0.43%. CDR3 length: 15 amino acids. Germline assignment: CDR1 SSHAT and CDR2 FNYEAQ (reference sequence). V was clipped by 5 bases and J by 0 bases, with 11 bases between them. This TCR was sampled from a human donor with Susac syndrome. The specimen sequenced was CD8+ T cells from PBMCs. This rearrangement joins TRBV7-7 to TRBJ2-1; possibly TRBD1 for D (6 bases). CDR3 amino acids: CASSKTDSSYNEQFF. The CDR3 nucleotides read TGTGCCAGCAGCAAAACGGACAGCTCCTACAATGAGCAGTTCTTC.